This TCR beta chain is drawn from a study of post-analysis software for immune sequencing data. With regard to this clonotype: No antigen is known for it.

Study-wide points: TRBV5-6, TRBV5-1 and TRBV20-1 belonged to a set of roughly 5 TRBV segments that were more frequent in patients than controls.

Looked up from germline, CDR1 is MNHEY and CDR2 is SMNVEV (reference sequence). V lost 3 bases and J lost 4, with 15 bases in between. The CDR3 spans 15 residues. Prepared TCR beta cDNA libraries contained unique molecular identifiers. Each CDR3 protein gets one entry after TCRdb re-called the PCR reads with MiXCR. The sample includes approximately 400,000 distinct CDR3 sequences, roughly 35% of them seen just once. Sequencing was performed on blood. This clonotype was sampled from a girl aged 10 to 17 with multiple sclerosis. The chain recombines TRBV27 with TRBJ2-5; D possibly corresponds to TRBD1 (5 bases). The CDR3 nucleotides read TGTGCCAGCAGTTTGGGGCCTACCACCGGAGAGACCCAGTACTTC. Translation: CASSLGPTTGETQYF.